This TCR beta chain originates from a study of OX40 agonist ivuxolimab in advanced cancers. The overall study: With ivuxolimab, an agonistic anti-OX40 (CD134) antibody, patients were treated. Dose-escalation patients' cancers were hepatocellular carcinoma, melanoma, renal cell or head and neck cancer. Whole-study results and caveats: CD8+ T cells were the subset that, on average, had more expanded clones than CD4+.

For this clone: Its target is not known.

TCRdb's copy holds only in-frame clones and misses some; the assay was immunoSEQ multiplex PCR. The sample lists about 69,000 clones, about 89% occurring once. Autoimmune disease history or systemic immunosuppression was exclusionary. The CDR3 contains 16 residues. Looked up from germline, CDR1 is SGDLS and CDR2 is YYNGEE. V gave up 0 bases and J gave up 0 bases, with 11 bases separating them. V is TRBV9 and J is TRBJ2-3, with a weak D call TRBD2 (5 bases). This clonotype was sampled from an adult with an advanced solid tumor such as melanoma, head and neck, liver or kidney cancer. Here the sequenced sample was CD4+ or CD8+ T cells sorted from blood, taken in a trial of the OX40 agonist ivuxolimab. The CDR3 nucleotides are TGTGCCAGCAGCGTAGCTGCGAGCGGAAGCACAGATACGCAGTATTTT. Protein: CASSVAASGSTDTQYF.